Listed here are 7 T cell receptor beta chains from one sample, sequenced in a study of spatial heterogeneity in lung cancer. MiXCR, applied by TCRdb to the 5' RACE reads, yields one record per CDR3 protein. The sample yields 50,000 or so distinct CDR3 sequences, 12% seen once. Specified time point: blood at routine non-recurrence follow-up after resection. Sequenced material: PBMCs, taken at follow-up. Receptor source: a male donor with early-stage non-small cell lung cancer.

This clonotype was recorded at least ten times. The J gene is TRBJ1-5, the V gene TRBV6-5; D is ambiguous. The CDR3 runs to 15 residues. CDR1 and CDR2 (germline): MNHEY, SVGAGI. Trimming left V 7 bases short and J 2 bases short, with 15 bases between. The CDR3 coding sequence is TGTGCCAGCAAGGGAGGGAGCAGCGGCAATCAGCCCCAGCATTTT. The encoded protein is CASKGGSSGNQPQHF.

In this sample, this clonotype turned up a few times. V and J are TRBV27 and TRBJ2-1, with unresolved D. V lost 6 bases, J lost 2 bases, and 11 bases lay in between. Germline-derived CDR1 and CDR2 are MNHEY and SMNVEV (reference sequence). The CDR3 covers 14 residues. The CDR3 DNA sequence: TGTGCCAGCAGAACTTTAGAAGCCTACAATGAGCAGTTCTTC. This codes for CASRTLEAYNEQFF.

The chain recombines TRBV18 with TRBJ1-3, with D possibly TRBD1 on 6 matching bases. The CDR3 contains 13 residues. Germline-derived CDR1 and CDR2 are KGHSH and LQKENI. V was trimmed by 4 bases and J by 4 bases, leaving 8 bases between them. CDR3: CASSRDRGNTIYF. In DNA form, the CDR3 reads TGTGCCAGCTCACGCGACAGGGGAAACACCATATATTTT.

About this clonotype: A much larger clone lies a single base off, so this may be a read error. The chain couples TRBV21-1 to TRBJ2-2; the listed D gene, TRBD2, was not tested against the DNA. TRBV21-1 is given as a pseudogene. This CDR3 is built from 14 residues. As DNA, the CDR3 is TGTGCCAGCAGCAAAAGTCCCCTCCGGCGGGAGCTGTTTTTT. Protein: CASSKSPLRRELFF.

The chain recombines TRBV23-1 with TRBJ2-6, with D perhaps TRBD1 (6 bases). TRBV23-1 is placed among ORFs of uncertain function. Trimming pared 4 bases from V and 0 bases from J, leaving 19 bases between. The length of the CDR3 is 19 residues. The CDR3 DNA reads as TGCGCCAGCAGTCGTTTGGGACAAGTTCTTCTCTCTGGGGCCAACGTCCTGACTTTC. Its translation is CASSRLGQVLLSGANVLTF.

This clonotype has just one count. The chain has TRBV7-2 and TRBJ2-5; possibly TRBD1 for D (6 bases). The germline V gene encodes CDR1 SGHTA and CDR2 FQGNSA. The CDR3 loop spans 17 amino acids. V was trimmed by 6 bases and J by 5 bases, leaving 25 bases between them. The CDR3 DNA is TGTGCCAGCAGTCCCTCCCCAGGGGCCCCCTCTGCGGAGACCCAGTACTTC. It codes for CASSPSPGAPSAETQYF.

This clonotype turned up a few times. The CDR3 sequence: CASSQFRQRGTDTQYF. The CDR3 coding sequence is TGTGCCAGCAGCCAGTTTCGGCAACGGGGCACAGATACGCAGTATTTT. The genes are TRBV14 and TRBJ2-3; D uncertain. The germline V and J ends were trimmed by 3 bases and 1 base, with 14 bases remaining between them. The CDR3 runs 16 residues. Per the germline V gene, CDR1 is SGHDN and CDR2 is FVKESK.